The entry that follows covers one T cell receptor beta chain sequence. Its antigen remains unknown. 13 Jbeta primers and 60 Vbeta primers were used for the PCR. The method was immunoSEQ multiplex PCR; TCRdb's version includes in-frame clones alone and lacks a portion of them. This repertoire shows about 140,000 clones, roughly three fifths found once; its top ten account for over 1.5%. This record comes from a study of cytomegalovirus exposure and HLA in healthy donors. Findings and limits, study-wide: When presence/absence was analysed, sequencing depth was taken to be roughly uniform across donors.

Germline-derived CDR1 and CDR2 are PRHDT and FYEKMQ (reference sequence). The CDR3 spans 17 residues. Deletions cut 8 bases from V and 7 bases from J, with 24 bases between. Donors sampled were nominally healthy, though unrecorded immune exposures were likely. This clonotype was obtained from a male donor in good health and CMV-seronegative. Sequenced material: PBMCs. The chain carries TRBV13 and TRBJ1-6, with D tentatively TRBD1 (5 bases). The CDR3, as DNA: TGTGCCAGCCGCGGAGCCGGTGGCGGGGGAGGAAATTCACCCCTCCACTTT. It yields the protein CASRGAGGGGGNSPLHF.